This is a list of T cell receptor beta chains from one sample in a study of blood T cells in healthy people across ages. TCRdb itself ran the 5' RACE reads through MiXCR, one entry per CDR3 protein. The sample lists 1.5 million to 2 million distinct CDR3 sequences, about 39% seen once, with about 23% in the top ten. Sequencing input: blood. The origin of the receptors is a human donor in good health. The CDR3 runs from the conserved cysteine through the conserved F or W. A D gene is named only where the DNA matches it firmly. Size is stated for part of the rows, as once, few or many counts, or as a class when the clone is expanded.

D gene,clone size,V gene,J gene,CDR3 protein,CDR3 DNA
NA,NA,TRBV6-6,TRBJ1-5,CASSKQGEGNQPQHF,TGTGCCAGCAGTAAACAGGGTGAGGGCAATCAGCCCCAGCATTTT
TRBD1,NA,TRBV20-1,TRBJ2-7,CSAFPGQGTYEQYF,TGCAGTGCTTTCCCTGGACAGGGAACCTACGAGCAGTACTTC
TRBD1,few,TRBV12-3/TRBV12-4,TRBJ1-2,CASTPGTANYGYTF,TGTGCCAGCACCCCCGGGACAGCGAACTATGGCTACACCTTC
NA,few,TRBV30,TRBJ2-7,CAWSVGTPYEQYF,TGTGCCTGGAGTGTAGGAACCCCCTACGAGCAGTACTTC
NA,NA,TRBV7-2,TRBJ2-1,CASSLALGVNEQFF,TGTGCCAGCAGCTTAGCGTTGGGAGTCAATGAGCAGTTCTTC
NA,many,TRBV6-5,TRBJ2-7,CASSSGDRYEQYF,TGTGCCAGCAGTTCCGGGGACCGTTACGAGCAGTACTTC
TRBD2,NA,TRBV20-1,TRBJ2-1,CSARDPSGSGGEYNEQFF,TGCAGTGCTAGAGACCCCAGTGGAAGCGGGGGGGAGTACAATGAGCAGTTCTTC
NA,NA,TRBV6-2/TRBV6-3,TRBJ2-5,CASSGWGVHQETQYF,TGTGCCAGCAGTGGGTGGGGGGTACATCAAGAGACCCAGTACTTC
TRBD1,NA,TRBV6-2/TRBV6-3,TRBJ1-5,CASSYGTGEGYQPQHF,TGTGCCAGCAGTTACGGGACAGGGGAGGGGTATCAGCCCCAGCATTTT
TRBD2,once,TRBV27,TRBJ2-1,CASTTGGRLEQFF,TGTGCCAGCACCACGGGGGGGAGGCTTGAGCAGTTCTTC
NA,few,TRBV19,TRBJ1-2,CASSDSPRGYGYTF,TGTGCCAGTAGCGACAGTCCTAGGGGCTATGGCTACACCTTC
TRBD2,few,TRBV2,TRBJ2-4,CASSEGTSGHIQYF,TGTGCCAGCAGTGAAGGGACTAGCGGGCACATTCAGTACTTC
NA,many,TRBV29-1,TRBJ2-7,CSVDECWVGGNKISYEQYF,TGCAGCGTTGACGAGTGTTGGGTGGGGGGCAATAAAATCTCCTACGAGCAGTACTTC
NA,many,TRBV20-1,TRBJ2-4,CSAAPGTGQNIQYF,TGCAGTGCTGCCCCCGGGACGGGACAAAACATTCAGTACTTC
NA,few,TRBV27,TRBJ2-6,CASTSLPGANVLTF,TGTGCCAGCACCTCCCTCCCTGGGGCCAACGTCCTGACTTTC
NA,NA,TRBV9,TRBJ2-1,CASSADSILSYNEQFF,TGTGCCAGCAGCGCGGACTCAATCCTCTCCTACAATGAGCAGTTCTTC
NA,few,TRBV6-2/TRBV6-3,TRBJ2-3,CASREKGTDTQYF,TGTGCCAGCCGGGAGAAAGGCACAGATACGCAGTATTTT
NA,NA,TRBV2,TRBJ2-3,CAGTRDTRTDTQYF,TGTGCCGGAACCCGGGACACACGCACAGATACGCAGTATTTT
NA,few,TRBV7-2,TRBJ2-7,CASSAYDEQYF,TGTGCCAGCAGTGCCTACGACGAGCAGTACTTC
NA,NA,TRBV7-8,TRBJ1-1,CASSPGPNMNTEAFF,TGTGCCAGCAGCCCGGGACCCAACATGAACACTGAAGCTTTCTTT
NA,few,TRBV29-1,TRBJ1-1,CSVEEGGISTEAFF,TGCAGCGTTGAAGAGGGTGGCATCTCCACTGAAGCTTTCTTT
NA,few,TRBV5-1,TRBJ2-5,CASSLNGGVSETQYF,TGCGCCAGCAGCTTGAACGGGGGCGTTTCGGAGACCCAGTACTTC
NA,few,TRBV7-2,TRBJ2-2,CASSLGSAGELFF,TGTGCCAGCAGCTTAGGTAGCGCCGGGGAGCTGTTTTTT
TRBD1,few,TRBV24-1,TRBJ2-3,CATSDGTGGNTDTQYF,TGTGCCACCAGTGATGGGACAGGGGGCAACACAGATACGCAGTATTTT
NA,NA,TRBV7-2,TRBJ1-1,CASSLTPSGTEAFF,TGTGCCAGCAGCTTAACTCCCTCGGGCACTGAAGCTTTCTTT
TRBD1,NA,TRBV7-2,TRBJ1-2,CASSSWDPGQSHGYTF,TGTGCCAGCAGCTCATGGGATCCGGGACAGAGTCATGGCTACACCTTC
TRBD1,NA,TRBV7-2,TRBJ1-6,CASSRGTVRSSYNSPLHF,TGTGCCAGCAGCAGGGGGACAGTCCGGAGCTCCTATAATTCACCCCTCCACTTT
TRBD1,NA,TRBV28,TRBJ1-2,CASSLGQGVSRTNYGYTF,TGTGCCAGCAGTTTAGGCCAGGGGGTATCCCGCACTAACTATGGCTACACCTTC
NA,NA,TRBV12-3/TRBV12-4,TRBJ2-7,CASSFEGEGYEQYF,TGTGCCAGCAGTTTTGAGGGCGAGGGTTACGAGCAGTACTTC
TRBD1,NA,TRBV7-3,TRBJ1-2,CASSLSPRQGAGYGYTF,TGTGCCAGCAGCTTAAGTCCGAGACAGGGGGCGGGCTATGGCTACACCTTC
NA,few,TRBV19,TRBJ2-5,CASSPRDSTGTQYF,TGTGCCAGTAGTCCCCGGGACTCCACGGGGACCCAGTACTTC
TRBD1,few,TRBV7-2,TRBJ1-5,CASADRAGQPQHF,TGTGCCAGTGCGGACAGGGCAGGTCAGCCCCAGCATTTT
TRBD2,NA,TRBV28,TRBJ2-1,CASSFVRGGMDEQFF,TGTGCCAGCAGTTTTGTACGGGGGGGCATGGATGAGCAGTTCTTC
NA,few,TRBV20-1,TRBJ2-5,CSASAQETQYF,TGCAGTGCTAGCGCTCAAGAGACCCAGTACTTC
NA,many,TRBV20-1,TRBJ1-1,CSVDIMNTEAFF,TGCAGTGTCGACATCATGAACACTGAAGCTTTCTTT
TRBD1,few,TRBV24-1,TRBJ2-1,CATSDATGTGATYNEQFF,TGTGCCACCAGTGACGCTACCGGGACAGGGGCTACCTACAATGAGCAGTTCTTC
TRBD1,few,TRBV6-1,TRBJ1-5,CASSDGTGVNRPQHF,TGTGCCAGCAGTGATGGGACAGGGGTTAATCGGCCCCAGCATTTT
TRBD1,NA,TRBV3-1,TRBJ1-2,CASSQGGTGHGYTF,TGTGCCAGCAGCCAAGGGGGGACAGGGCATGGCTACACCTTC